One and the same sample provided the 3 T cell receptor beta chains below, sequenced in a study of T cells in Graves' hyperthyroidism and ophthalmopathy. RNA transcripts yielded amplified TCR beta CDR3 regions. HTBI primers were used for first-round RT-PCR of the TCR CDR3. TCRdb analysed the multiplex PCR reads with MiXCR anew, one entry per CDR3 protein. Here the sample spans 600,000 to 800,000 distinct CDR3 sequences, under 45% being singletons. Sequenced material: blood. These receptors were obtained from a woman aged 40 to 50 with Graves' hyperthyroidism.

The chain carries TRBV7-8 and TRBJ2-3; a possible D gene is TRBD2 (5 bases). The length of the CDR3 is 13 residues. Germline CDR1 is SGHVS and CDR2 is FQNEAQ. V was trimmed by 5 bases and J by 9 bases, leaving 15 bases between them. CDR3 DNA: TGTGCCAGCAGCCCTAATAAACTAGTGACGCAGTATTTT. Its translation is CASSPNKLVTQYF.

The V gene is TRBV7-9, the J gene TRBJ1-1, with TRBD1 matching 7 bases. V lost 5 bases, J lost 0 bases, and 6 bases stayed unmatched. Germline loops: CDR1 SEHNR, CDR2 FQNEAQ (reference sequence). This CDR3 has 15 residues. CDR3 region: CASSPRGTVNTEAFF. The CDR3 DNA sequence: TGTGCCAGCAGCCCCCGGGGGACAGTGAACACTGAAGCTTTCTTT.

This clonotype was seen a handful of times. The V gene is TRBV14, the J gene TRBJ2-6, with TRBD2 as a possible D gene (5 bases). The CDR3 runs 16 residues. Trimming shortened V by 4 bases and J by 0 bases, and 10 bases separated the two germline ends. The germline V gene encodes CDR1 SGHDN and CDR2 FVKESK. In nucleotides, the CDR3 is TGTGCCAGCAGCCGCCTTGGGAGCTCTGGGGCCAACGTCCTGACTTTC. It specifies CASSRLGSSGANVLTF.